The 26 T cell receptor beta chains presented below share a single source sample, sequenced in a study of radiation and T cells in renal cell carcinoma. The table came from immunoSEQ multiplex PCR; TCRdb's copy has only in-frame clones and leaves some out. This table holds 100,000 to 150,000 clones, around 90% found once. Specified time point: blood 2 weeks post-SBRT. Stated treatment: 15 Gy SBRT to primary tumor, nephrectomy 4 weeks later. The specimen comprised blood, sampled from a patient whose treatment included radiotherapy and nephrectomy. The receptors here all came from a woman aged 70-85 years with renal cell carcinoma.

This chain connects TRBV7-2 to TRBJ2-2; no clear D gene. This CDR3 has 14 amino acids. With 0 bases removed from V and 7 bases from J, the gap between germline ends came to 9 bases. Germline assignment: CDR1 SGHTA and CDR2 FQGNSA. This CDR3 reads CASSLAGSLGELFF. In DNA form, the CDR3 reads TGTGCCAGCAGCTTAGCAGGGTCTCTCGGGGAGCTGTTTTTT.

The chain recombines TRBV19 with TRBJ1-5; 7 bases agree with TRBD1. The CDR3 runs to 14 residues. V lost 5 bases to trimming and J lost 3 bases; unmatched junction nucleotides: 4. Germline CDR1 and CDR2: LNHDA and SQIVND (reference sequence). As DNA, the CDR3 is TGTGCCAGTAGTCCGGGGACAGACAATCAGCCCCAGCATTTT. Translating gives CASSPGTDNQPQHF.

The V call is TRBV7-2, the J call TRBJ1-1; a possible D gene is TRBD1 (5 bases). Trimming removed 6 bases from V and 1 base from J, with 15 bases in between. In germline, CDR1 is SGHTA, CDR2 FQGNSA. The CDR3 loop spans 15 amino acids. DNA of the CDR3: TGTGCCAGCAGGTCCGCAGGGTCAGGGAACACTGAAGCTTTCTTT. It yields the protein CASRSAGSGNTEAFF.

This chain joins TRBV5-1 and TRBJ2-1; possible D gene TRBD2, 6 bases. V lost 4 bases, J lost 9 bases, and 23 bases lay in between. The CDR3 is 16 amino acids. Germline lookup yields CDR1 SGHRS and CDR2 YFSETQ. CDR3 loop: CASSPNRGSRLVEQFF. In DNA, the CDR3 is TGCGCCAGCAGCCCTAATCGGGGGTCCCGCCTTGTTGAGCAGTTCTTC.

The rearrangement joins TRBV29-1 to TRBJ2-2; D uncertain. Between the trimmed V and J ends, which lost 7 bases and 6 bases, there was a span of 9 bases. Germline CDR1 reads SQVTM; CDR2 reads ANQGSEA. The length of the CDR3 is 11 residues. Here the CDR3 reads CSAYLAGELFF. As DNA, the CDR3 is TGCAGCGCTTACCTAGCCGGGGAGCTGTTTTTT.

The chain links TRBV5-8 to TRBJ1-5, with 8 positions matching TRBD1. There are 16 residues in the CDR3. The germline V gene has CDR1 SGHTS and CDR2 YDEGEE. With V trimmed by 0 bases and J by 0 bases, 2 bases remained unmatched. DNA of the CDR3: TGTGCCAGCAGCTTGGGGACAGGGTATAGCAATCAGCCCCAGCATTTT. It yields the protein CASSLGTGYSNQPQHF.

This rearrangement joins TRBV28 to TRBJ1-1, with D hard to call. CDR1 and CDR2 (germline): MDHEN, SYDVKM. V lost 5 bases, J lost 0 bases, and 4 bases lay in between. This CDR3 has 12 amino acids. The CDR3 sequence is CASSPLNTEAFF. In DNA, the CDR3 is TGTGCCAGCAGTCCCCTGAACACTGAAGCTTTCTTT.

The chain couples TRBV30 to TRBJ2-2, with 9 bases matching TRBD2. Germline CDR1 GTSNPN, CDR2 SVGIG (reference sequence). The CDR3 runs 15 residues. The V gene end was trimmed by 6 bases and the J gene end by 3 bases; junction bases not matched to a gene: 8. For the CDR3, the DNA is TGTGCCTGTTCGCGGGGGGGCCCCGACACCGGGGAGCTGTTTTTT. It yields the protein CACSRGGPDTGELFF.

For the CDR3, the DNA is TGTGCCAGCAGTCGTTGGGGCACCGGGGAGCTGTTTTTT. This gives the protein CASSRWGTGELFF. The chain employs TRBV14 and TRBJ2-2; D remains unclear. The CDR3 is made up of 13 amino acids. Germline CDR1 SGHDN, CDR2 FVKESK. Trimming took 6 bases from V and 4 from J, leaving 9 bases between them.

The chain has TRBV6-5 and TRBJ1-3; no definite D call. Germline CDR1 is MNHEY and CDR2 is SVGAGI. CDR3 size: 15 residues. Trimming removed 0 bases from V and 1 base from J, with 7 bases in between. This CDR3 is CASSYSKVSGNTIYF. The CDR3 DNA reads TGTGCCAGCAGTTACTCGAAGGTTTCTGGAAACACCATATATTTT.

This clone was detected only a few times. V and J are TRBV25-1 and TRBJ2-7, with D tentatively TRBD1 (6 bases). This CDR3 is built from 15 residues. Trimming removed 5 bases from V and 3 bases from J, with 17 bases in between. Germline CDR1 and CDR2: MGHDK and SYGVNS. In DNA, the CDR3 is TGTGCCAGCAGTAAGGTCGAGGGGGTTCACTACGAGCAGTACTTC. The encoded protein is CASSKVEGVHYEQYF.

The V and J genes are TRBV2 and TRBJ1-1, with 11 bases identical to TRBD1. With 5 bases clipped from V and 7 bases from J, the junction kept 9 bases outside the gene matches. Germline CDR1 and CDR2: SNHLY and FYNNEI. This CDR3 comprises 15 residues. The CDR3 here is CASSPRTGGSGEAFF. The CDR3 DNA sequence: TGTGCCAGCAGTCCCCGGACAGGGGGCTCGGGTGAAGCTTTCTTT.

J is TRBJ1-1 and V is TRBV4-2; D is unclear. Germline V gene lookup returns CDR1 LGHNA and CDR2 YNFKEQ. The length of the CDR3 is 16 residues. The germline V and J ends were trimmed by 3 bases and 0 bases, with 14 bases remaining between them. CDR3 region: CASSHAGWGMNTEAFF. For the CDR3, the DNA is TGTGCCAGCAGCCATGCGGGATGGGGAATGAACACTGAAGCTTTCTTT.

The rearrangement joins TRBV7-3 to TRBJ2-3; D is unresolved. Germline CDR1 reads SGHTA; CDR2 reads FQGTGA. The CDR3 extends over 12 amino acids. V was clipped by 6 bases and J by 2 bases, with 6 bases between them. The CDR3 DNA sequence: TGTGCCAGCAGTCGCTACACAGATACGCAGTATTTT. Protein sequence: CASSRYTDTQYF.

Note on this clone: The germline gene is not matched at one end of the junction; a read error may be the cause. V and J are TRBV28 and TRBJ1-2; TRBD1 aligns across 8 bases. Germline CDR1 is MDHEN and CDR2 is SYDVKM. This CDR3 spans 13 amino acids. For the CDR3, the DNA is TGTGCCAGCAGTTTACCAGGGGGCGGATTGGCGGCCTTC. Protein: CASSLPGGGLAAF.

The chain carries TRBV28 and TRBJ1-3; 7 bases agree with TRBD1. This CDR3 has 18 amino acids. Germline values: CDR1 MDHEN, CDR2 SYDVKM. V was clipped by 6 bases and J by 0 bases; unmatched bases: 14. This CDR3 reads CASRSGTDIFLSGNTIYF. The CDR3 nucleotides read TGTGCCAGCAGGTCCGGGACAGATATATTCCTCTCTGGAAACACCATATATTTT.

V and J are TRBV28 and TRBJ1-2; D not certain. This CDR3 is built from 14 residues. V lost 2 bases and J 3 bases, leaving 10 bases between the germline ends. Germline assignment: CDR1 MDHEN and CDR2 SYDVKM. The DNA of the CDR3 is TGTGCCAGCAGTTTACCCGACCATGACTATGGCTACACCTTC. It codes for CASSLPDHDYGYTF.

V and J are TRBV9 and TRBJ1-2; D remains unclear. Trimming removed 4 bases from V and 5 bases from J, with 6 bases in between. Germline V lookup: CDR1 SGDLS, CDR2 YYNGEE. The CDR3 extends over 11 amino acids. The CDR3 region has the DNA TGTGCCAGCAGCACTTATTATGGCTACACCTTC. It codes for CASSTYYGYTF.

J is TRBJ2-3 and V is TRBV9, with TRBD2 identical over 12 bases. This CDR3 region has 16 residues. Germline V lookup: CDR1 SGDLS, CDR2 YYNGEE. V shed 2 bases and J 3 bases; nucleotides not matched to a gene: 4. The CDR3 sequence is CASSVDTSGGTDTQYF. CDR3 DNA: TGTGCCAGCAGCGTGGATACTAGCGGGGGGACAGATACGCAGTATTTT.

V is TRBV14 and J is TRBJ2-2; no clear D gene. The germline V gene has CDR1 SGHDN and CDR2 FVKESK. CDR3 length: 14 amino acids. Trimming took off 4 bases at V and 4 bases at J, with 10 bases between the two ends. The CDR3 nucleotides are TGTGCCAGCAGCCCGGACGGATCCACCGGGGAGCTGTTTTTT. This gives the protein CASSPDGSTGELFF.

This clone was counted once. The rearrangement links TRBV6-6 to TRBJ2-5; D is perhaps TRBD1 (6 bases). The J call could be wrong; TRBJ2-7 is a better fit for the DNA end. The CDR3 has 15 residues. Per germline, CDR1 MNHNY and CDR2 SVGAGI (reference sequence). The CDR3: CASIPGHSKLYEQYF. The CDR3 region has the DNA TGTGCCAGCATCCCGGGACACTCGAAGCTCTACGAGCAGTACTTC.

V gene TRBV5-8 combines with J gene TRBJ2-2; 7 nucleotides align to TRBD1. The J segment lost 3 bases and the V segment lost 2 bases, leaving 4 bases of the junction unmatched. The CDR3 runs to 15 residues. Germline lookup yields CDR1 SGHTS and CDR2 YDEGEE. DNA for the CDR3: TGTGCCAGCAGCTTCGGGCAGGGGGACACCGGGGAGCTGTTTTTT. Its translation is CASSFGQGDTGELFF. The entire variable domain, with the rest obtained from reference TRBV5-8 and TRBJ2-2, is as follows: EAGVTQSPTHLIKTRGQQATLRCSPISGHTSVYWYQQALGLGLQFLLWYDEGEERNRGNFPPRFSGRQFPNYSSELNVNALELEDSALYLCASSFGQGDTGELFFGEGSRLTVL.

As DNA, the CDR3 is TGTGCCAGCAGCTTAGGCGGGAGCTCTGGAAACACCATATATTTT. Translated, it gives CASSLGGSSGNTIYF. V is TRBV13 and J is TRBJ1-3; D is unclear. Germline assignment: CDR1 PRHDT and CDR2 FYEKMQ (reference sequence). Trimming left V 0 bases short and J 0 bases short, with 6 bases between. The CDR3 has 15 amino acids.

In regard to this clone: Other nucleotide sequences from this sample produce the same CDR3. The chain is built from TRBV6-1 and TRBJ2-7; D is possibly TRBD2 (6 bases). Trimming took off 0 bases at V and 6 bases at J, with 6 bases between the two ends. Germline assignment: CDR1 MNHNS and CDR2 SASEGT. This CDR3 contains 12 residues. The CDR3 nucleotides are TGTGCCAGCAGTGAAGCGGGAGGCGAGCAGTACTTC. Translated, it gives CASSEAGGEQYF.

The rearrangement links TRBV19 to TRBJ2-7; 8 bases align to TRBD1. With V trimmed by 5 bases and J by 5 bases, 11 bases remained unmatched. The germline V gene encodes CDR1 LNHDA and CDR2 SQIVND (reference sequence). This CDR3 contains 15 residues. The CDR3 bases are TGTGCCAGTAGTCCTCGACAGGGGTCGGGCAACGAGCAGTACTTC. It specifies CASSPRQGSGNEQYF.

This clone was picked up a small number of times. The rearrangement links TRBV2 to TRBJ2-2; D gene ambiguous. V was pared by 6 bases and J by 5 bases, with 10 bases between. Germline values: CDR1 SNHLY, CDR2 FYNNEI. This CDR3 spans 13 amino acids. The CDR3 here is CASRPTGTGELFF. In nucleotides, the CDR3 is TGTGCCAGCAGACCCACTGGGACCGGGGAGCTGTTTTTT.